This T cell receptor beta chain was recovered during a study of blood T cell repertoires in COVID-19. As for the study in general: Some COVID-19 samples were acute and others convalescent; all came from the United States, Italy and Spain. Sources were T cells, B-cell-depleted T cells, or PBMCs; the material itself was cDNA or gDNA.

Authors' data handling: Estimation of nucleated cell counts relied on the amplification of reference gene primers. Some clones are missing from TCRdb's copy, which holds only in-frame ones; the method was immunoSEQ multiplex PCR. V, J and clone size were drawn from that table, and D and trimming were deduced from the DNA. Seen here are fewer than 90,000 clones, 72% observed once, and the top ten hold 13% to 15%. The length of the CDR3 is 18 residues. Germline lookup yields CDR1 SEHNR and CDR2 FQNEAQ (reference sequence). The V end was cut by 5 bases, the J end by 0 bases, with 17 bases between. This clone was picked up one time.

The specimen was peripheral blood. The chain has TRBV7-9 and TRBJ1-6, with D hard to call. This TCR was sampled from a woman of 80 years or more with acute or convalescent COVID-19. The CDR3 region is CASSPQPGFSSYNSPLHF. Here the CDR3 DNA reads TGTGCCAGCAGCCCACAACCGGGATTTAGCTCCTATAATTCACCCCTCCACTTT.